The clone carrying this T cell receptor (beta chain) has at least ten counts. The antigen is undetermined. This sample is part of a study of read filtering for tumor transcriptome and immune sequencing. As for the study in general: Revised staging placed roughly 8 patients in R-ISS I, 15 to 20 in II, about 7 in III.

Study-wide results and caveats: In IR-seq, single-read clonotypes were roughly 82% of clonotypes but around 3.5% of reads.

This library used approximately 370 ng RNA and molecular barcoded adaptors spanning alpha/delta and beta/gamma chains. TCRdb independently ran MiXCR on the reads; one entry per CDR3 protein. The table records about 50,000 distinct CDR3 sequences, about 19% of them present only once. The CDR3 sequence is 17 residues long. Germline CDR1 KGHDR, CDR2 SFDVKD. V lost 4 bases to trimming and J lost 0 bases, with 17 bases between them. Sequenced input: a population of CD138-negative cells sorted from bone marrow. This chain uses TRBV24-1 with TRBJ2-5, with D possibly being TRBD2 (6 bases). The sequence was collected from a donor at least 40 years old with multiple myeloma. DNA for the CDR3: TGTGCCACCAGTGACGCAGATGGGCTAGCGAACCAAGAGACCCAGTACTTC. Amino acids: CATSDADGLANQETQYF.